This T cell receptor beta chain was sequenced during a study of control samples from healthy donors and cancer patients (dated by TCRdb to 2020 to 2021). Concerning this clone itself: The target of this receptor is not known. Base-call qualities are not available, and no considerably larger clone is one nucleotide away.

The CDR3, cysteine through phenylalanine, is 14 amino acids long. The read is trimmed to its CDR3 DNA, 42 bases read in frame from base 1. According to the germline V gene, CDR1 reads MNHEY and CDR2 reads SVGAGI. V loses 6 bases at its end and J loses 8 bases; junction bases beyond the gene matches: 11. The method was the immunoSEQ multiplex PCR assay. Entries here come from immuneACCESS through TCRdb and include only in-frame sequences with V and J called. Some clones fail to appear in such tables; in the studies checked, an unresolved V gene covers under half of the shortfall, and the cause of the remainder is unknown. The sample table holds about 73,000 clones, of which around nine tenths were seen once. The top ten hold 15% to 20% of the sample.

The sequencing sample was made of PBMCs. The source of this sequence is a man between 60 and 75 years old with lung cancer. The chain uses TRBV6-5 and TRBJ1-2, with TRBD1 matching 8 junction bases. The CDR3 protein: CASSPGQALLGYTF. The nucleotide sequence reads TGTGCCAGCAGCCCGGGACAGGCTCTTTTGGGCTACACCTTC.